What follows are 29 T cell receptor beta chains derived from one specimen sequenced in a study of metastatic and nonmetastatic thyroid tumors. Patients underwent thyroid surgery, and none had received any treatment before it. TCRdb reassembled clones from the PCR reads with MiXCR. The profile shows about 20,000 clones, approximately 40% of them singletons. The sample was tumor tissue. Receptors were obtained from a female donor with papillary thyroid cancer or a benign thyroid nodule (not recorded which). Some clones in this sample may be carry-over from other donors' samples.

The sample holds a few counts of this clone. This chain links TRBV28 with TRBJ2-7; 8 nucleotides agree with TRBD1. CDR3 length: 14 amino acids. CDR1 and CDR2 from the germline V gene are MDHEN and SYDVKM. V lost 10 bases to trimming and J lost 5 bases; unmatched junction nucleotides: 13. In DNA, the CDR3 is TGTGCCATCCAGGCAGGGGGCCCAATTGACGAGCAGTACTTC. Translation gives CAIQAGGPIDEQYF.

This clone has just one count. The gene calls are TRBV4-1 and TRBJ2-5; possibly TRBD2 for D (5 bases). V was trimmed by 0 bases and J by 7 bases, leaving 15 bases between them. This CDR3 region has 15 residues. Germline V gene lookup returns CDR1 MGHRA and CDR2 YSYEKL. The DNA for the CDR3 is TGCGCCAGCAGCCAAGATCTTGAGGGATACGGGACCCAGTACTTC. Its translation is CASSQDLEGYGTQYF.

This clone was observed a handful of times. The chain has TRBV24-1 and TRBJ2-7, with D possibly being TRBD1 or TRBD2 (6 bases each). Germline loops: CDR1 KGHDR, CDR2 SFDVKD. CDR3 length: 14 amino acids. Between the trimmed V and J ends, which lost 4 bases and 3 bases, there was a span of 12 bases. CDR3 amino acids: CATSERDKDYEQYF. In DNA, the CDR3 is TGTGCCACCAGTGAGCGGGACAAAGACTACGAGCAGTACTTC.

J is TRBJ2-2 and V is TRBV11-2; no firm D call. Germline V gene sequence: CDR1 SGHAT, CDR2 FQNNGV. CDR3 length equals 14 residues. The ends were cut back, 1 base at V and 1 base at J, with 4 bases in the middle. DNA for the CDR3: TGTGCCAGCAGCTTAGCCGTGAACACCGGGGAGCTGTTTTTT. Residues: CASSLAVNTGELFF.

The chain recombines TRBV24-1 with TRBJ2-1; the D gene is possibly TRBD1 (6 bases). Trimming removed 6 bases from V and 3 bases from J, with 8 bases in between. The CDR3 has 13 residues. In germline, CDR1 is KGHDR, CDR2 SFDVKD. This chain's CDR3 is CATSSTGYNEQFF. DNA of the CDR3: TGTGCCACCAGTTCGACAGGCTACAATGAGCAGTTCTTC.

CDR3 in amino acids: CASSGGSGGTNEQFF. CDR3 nucleotide sequence: TGCGCCAGCAGTGGGGGAAGCGGGGGTACTAATGAGCAGTTCTTC. The rearrangement joins TRBV10-1 to TRBJ2-1; 8 bases line up with TRBD2. Trimming removed 4 bases from V and 7 bases from J; junction bases left unmatched: 9. Germline lookup yields CDR1 WNHNN and CDR2 SYGVQD (reference sequence). This CDR3 is built from 15 residues.

The CDR3 sequence is CSARDPGGRRVNEQFF. The CDR3 bases are TGCAGTGCTAGAGATCCAGGCGGGAGGAGGGTCAATGAGCAGTTCTTC. The V and J genes are TRBV20-1 and TRBJ2-1; 8 nucleotides line up with TRBD2. CDR1 and CDR2 (germline): DFQATT, SNEGSKA (reference sequence). The ends lost 0 bases at V and 6 bases at J; junction bases unmatched: 10. The CDR3 is 16 residues long.

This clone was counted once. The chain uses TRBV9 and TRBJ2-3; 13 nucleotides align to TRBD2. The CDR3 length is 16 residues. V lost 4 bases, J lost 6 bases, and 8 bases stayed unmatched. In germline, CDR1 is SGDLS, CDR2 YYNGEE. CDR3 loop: CASSPRTSGGRDTQYF. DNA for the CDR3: TGTGCCAGCAGCCCGAGGACTAGCGGGGGCCGGGATACGCAGTATTTT.

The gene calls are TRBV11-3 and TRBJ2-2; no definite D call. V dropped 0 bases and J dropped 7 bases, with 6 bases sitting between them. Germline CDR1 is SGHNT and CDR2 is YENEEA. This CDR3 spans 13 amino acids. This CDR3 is CASSLDQNGELFF. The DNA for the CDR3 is TGTGCCAGCAGCTTAGATCAGAACGGGGAGCTGTTTTTT.

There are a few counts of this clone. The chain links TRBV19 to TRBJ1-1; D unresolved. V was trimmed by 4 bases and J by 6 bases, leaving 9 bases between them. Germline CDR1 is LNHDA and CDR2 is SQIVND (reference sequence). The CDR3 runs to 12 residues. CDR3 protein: CASSTWSAEAFF. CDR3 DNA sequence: TGTGCCAGTAGTACCTGGAGTGCTGAAGCTTTCTTT.

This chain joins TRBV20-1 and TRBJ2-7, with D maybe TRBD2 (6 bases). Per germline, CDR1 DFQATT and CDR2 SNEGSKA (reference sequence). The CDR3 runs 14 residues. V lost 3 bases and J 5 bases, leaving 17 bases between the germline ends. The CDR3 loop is CSASGGRFADEQYF. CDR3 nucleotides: TGCAGTGCTAGTGGGGGGAGGTTCGCCGACGAGCAGTACTTC.

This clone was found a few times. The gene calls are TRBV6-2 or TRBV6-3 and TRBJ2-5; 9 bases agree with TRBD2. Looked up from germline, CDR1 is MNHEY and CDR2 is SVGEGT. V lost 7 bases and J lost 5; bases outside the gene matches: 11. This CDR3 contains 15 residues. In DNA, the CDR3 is TGTGCCAGCAACAAGGCTCTAGCGGGATCGGAGACCCAGTACTTC. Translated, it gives CASNKALAGSETQYF.

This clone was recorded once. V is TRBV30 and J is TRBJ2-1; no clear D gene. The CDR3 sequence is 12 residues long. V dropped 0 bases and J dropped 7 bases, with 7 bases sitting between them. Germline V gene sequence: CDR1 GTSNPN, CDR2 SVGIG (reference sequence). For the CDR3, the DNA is TGTGCCTGGAGTGTACTGGAAAATGAGCAGTTCTTC. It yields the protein CAWSVLENEQFF.

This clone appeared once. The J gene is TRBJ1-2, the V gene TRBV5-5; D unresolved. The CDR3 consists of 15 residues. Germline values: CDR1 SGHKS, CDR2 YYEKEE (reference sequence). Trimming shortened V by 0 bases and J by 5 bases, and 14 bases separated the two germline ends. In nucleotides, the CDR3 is TGTGCCAGCAGCTTGGAGACTAGACGGACTTATGGCTACACCTTC. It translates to CASSLETRRTYGYTF.

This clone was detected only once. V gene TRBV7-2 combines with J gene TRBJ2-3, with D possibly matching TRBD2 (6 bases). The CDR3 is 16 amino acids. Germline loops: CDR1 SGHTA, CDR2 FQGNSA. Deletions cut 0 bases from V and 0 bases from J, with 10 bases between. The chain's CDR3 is CASSLASGSSTDTQYF. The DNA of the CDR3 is TGTGCCAGCAGCTTAGCTAGCGGATCTAGCACAGATACGCAGTATTTT.

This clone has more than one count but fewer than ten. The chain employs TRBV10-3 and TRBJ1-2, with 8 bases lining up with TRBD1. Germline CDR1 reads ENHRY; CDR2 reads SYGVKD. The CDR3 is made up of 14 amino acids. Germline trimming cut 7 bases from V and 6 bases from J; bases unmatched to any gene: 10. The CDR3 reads CAITGRTGIDGYTF. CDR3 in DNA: TGTGCCATCACAGGCAGGACAGGGATAGATGGCTACACCTTC.

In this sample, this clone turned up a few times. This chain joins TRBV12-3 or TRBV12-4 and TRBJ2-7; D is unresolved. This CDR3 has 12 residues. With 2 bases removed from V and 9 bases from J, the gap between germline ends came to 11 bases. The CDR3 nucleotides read TGTGCCAGCAGTTTATTCGGCTTCGGGCAGTACTTC. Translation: CASSLFGFGQYF.

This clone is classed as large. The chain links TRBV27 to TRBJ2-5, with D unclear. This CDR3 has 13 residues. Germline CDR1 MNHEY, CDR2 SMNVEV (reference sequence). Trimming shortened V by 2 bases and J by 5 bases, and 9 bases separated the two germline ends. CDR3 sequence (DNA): TGTGCCAGCAGTTTACACTCGTGGGAGACCCAGTACTTC. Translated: CASSLHSWETQYF.

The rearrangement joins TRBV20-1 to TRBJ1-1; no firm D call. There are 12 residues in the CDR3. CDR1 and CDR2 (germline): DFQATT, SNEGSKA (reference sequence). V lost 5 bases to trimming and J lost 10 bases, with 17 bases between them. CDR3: CSARDAAPGAFF. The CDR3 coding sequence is TGCAGTGCTCGGGATGCCGCCCCAGGAGCTTTCTTT.

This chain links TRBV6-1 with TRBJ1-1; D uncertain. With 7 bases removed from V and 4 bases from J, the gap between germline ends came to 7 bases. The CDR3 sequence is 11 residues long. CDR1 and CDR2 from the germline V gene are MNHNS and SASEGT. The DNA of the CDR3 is TGTGCCAGCATGGGAGGCACTGAAGCTTTCTTT. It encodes CASMGGTEAFF.

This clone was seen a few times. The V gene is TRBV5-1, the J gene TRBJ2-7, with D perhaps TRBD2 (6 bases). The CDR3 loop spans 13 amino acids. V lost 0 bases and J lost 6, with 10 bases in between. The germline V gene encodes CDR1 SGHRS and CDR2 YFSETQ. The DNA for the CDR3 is TGCGCCAGCAGCTTGGCGGGAGTGGGCGAGCAGTACTTC. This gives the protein CASSLAGVGEQYF.

This chain's CDR3 is CASSLRASGSYEQYF. The CDR3 coding sequence is TGTGCCAGCAGCTTGAGGGCTAGCGGATCCTACGAGCAGTACTTC. The chain carries TRBV7-2 and TRBJ2-7, with TRBD2 identical over 7 bases. V was pared by 3 bases and J by 1 base, with 6 bases of the junction left unmatched. This CDR3 has 15 amino acids. The V gene's germline CDR1 is SGHTA and CDR2 FQGNSA.

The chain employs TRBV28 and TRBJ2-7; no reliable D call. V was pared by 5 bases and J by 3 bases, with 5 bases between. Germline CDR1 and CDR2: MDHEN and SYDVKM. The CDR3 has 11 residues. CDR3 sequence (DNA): TGTGCCAGCAGTAGTCACTACGAGCAGTACTTC. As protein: CASSSHYEQYF.

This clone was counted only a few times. The CDR3: CATSKGGPNQPQHF. CDR3 in DNA: TGTGCCACCAGCAAAGGGGGCCCCAATCAGCCCCAGCATTTT. The chain combines TRBV15 with TRBJ1-5; 7 nucleotides align to TRBD1. Per germline, CDR1 LNHNV and CDR2 YYDKDF (reference sequence). The junction had 3 bases not matched to a gene; V was cut back by 4 bases and J by 3 bases. The CDR3 spans 14 residues.

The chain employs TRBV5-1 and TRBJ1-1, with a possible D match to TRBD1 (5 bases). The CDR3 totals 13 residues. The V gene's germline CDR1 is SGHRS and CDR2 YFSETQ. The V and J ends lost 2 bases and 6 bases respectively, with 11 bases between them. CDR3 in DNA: TGCGCCAGCAGCTTCGGGGGGGTTTCTGAAGCTTTCTTT. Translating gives CASSFGGVSEAFF.

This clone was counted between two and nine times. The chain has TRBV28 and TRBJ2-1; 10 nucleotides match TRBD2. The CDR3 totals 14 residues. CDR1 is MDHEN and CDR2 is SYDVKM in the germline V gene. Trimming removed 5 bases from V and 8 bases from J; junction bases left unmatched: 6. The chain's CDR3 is CASSASGGGHEQFF. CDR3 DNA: TGTGCCAGCAGTGCTAGCGGGGGCGGCCATGAGCAGTTCTTC.

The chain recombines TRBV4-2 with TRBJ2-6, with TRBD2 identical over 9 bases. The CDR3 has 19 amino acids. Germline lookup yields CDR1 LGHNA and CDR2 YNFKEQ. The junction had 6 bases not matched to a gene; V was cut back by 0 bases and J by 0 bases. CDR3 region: CASSQDPLAGSSGANVLTF. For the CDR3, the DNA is TGTGCCAGCAGCCAAGATCCGCTAGCGGGGTCCTCTGGGGCCAACGTCCTGACTTTC.

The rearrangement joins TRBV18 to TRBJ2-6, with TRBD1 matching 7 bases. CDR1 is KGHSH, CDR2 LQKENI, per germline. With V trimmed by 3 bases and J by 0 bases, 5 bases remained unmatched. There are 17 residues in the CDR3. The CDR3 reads CASSPDRADSGANVLTF. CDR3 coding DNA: TGTGCCAGCTCACCCGACAGGGCTGACTCTGGGGCCAACGTCCTGACTTTC.

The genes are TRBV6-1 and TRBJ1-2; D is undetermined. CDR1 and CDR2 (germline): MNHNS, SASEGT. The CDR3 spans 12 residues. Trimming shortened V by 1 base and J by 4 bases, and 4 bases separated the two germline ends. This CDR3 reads CASSEGLYGYTF. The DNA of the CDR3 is TGTGCCAGCAGTGAAGGTCTCTATGGCTACACCTTC.